These T cell receptor beta chains were read from a single sample in a study of PD-1 blockade in classical Hodgkin lymphoma. Some clones are missing from TCRdb's copy, which holds only in-frame ones; the method was immunoSEQ multiplex PCR. The table includes 32,000 or so clones, around 90% detected once. Here the sequenced sample was CD4+ T cells from blood, taken before the fourth cycle of nivolumab. The receptors derive from a human donor with classical Hodgkin lymphoma. CDR3s include the opening cysteine and the closing phenylalanine or tryptophan. D genes are given only for firm matches. A clone size is listed for some rows: how often the clone was seen (once, few, many), or a class if it is expanded.

>TRBV10-1|TRBJ2-5|-|-
CASSALETQYF
TGCGCCAGCAGCGCTTTGGAGACCCAGTACTTC
>TRBV28|TRBJ1-5|-|-
CASSPSLQGSQPQHF
TGTGCCAGCAGTCCTTCCTTACAGGGCAGCCAGCCCCAGCATTTT
>TRBV28|TRBJ1-2|TRBD1|-
CASSLSGGTGGRGYNGYTF
TGTGCCAGCAGTTTATCAGGAGGGACAGGGGGACGGGGGTACAACGGCTACACCTTC
>TRBV28|TRBJ2-7|-|-
CASSTQLWRTSYEQYF
TGTGCCAGCAGTACCCAACTATGGCGGACCTCCTACGAGCAGTACTTC
>TRBV15|TRBJ2-7|-|-
CATSRVLGVYEQYF
TGTGCCACCAGCAGAGTTTTGGGGGTCTACGAGCAGTACTTC
>TRBV27|TRBJ1-4|-|-
CASALQGANEKLFF
TGTGCCAGCGCCCTGCAGGGCGCTAATGAAAAACTGTTTTTT
>TRBV2|TRBJ2-7|TRBD1|-
CASSEGQGWDEQYF
TGTGCCAGCAGTGAGGGACAGGGGTGGGACGAGCAGTACTTC
>TRBV18|TRBJ2-1|TRBD1|-
CASSPVRPGGNEQFF
TGTGCCAGCTCACCAGTACGGCCAGGGGGCAATGAGCAGTTCTTC
>TRBV29-1|TRBJ1-1|TRBD1|-
CRVETGGNTEAFF
TGCAGAGTTGAAACAGGGGGGAACACTGAAGCTTTCTTT
>TRBV10-3|TRBJ1-2|TRBD1|-
CAISVKTGGWYGYTF
TGTGCCATCAGTGTAAAGACAGGGGGCTGGTATGGCTACACCTTC
>TRBV10-2|TRBJ2-1|TRBD2|-
CASSEQASGGYNEQFF
TGCGCCAGCAGTGAGCAAGCTAGCGGGGGCTACAATGAGCAGTTCTTC
>TRBV19|TRBJ2-7|TRBD2|-
CACSVLAGDEQYF
TGTGCCTGCTCTGTCCTAGCGGGAGACGAGCAGTACTTC
>TRBV30|TRBJ2-1|-|-
CALQTKRAYNEQFF
TGTGCCCTGCAAACTAAACGGGCCTACAATGAGCAGTTCTTC
>TRBV19|TRBJ2-1|-|-
CASSIRGMPNEQFF
TGTGCCAGTAGTATTAGGGGGATGCCCAATGAGCAGTTCTTC
>TRBV7-2|TRBJ1-1|-|-
CASSFWSMNTEAFF
TGTGCCAGCAGCTTTTGGTCAATGAACACTGAAGCTTTCTTT
>TRBV10-3|TRBJ2-7|TRBD1|-
CAISEPGQGTTYEQYF
TGTGCCATCAGTGAGCCGGGACAGGGAACTACCTACGAGCAGTACTTC
>TRBV5-1|TRBJ1-1|-|few
CASSSRATPEAFF
TGCGCCAGCAGCTCCCGGGCGACGCCTGAAGCTTTCTTT
>TRBV10-3|TRBJ2-2|TRBD2|-
CAIRPSGRAIGELFF
TGTGCCATCAGGCCTAGCGGGAGGGCCATCGGGGAGCTGTTTTTT
>TRBV2|TRBJ1-1|-|-
CASGEQGTEAFF
TGTGCCAGCGGCGAACAAGGCACTGAAGCTTTCTTT
>TRBV5-6|TRBJ1-1|-|-
CASSLFALLSGPNTEAFF
TGTGCCAGCAGCTTGTTCGCTTTACTTTCAGGGCCGAACACTGAAGCTTTCTTT
>TRBV7-2|TRBJ1-3|-|-
CASSLASGNTIYF
TGTGCCAGCAGCTTAGCGTCGGGAAACACCATATATTTT
>TRBV5-6|TRBJ1-3|-|-
CASKIDRSGNTIYF
TGTGCCAGCAAAATCGACAGGTCTGGAAACACCATATATTTT
>TRBV29-1|TRBJ1-1|TRBD1|-
CSVGTGGHTEAFF
TGCAGCGTTGGGACAGGGGGACACACTGAAGCTTTCTTT
>TRBV10-1|TRBJ2-5|-|-
CASSDLETEETQYF
TGCGCCAGCAGTGATTTGGAGACGGAAGAGACCCAGTACTTC
>TRBV7-9|TRBJ2-1|-|-
CASSLVGEQFF
TGTGCCAGCAGCTTGGTGGGCGAGCAGTTCTTC
>TRBV20-1|TRBJ2-5|-|-
CSARAIETQYF
TGCAGTGCTAGAGCTATAGAGACCCAGTACTTC
>TRBV29-1|TRBJ1-5|-|-
CSVELGPGSNQPQHF
TGCAGCGTTGAATTAGGGCCGGGGAGCAATCAGCCCCAGCATTTT
>TRBV28|TRBJ2-3|-|-
CASSGLADTQYF
TGTGCCAGCAGTGGCCTCGCGGATACGCAGTATTTT
>TRBV19|TRBJ2-7|TRBD1|-
CASSIGDRDPPYEQYF
TGTGCCAGTAGTATAGGGGACAGGGACCCCCCCTACGAGCAGTACTTC
>TRBV14|TRBJ2-7|TRBD2|-
CASSDTFASGRVYEQYF
TGTGCCAGCAGCGATACATTTGCAAGCGGGAGGGTGTACGAGCAGTACTTC
>TRBV18|TRBJ1-5|-|once
CASAPGVSNQPQHF
TGTGCCAGCGCCCCAGGGGTGAGCAATCAGCCCCAGCATTTT
>TRBV5-1|TRBJ2-7|TRBD1|-
CASSSPGQDIYEQYF
TGCGCCAGCAGCTCACCGGGACAGGATATTTACGAGCAGTACTTC
>TRBV27|TRBJ2-5|TRBD1|-
CASSQGTGIQETQYF
TGTGCCAGCAGTCAAGGGACAGGGATACAAGAGACCCAGTACTTC
>TRBV30|TRBJ2-3|TRBD2|-
CAWSGTSGRTDTQYF
TGTGCCTGGAGTGGGACTAGCGGGAGAACAGATACGCAGTATTTT
>TRBV6-6|TRBJ1-1|-|-
CASSYRNTEAFF
TGTGCCAGCAGTTACCGGAACACTGAAGCTTTCTTT
>TRBV9|TRBJ2-7|-|-
CASSVGGSLSSYEQYF
TGTGCCAGCAGCGTCGGCGGTAGCCTCTCATCCTACGAGCAGTACTTC
>TRBV5-1|TRBJ1-3|TRBD1|-
CASSERQGAGNTIYF
TGCGCCAGCAGCGAACGACAGGGCGCTGGAAACACCATATATTTT
>TRBV5-1|TRBJ2-3|-|-
CASSPDYGRGPDTQYF
TGCGCCAGCAGCCCCGATTATGGTAGGGGCCCAGATACGCAGTATTTT
>TRBV9|TRBJ2-3|-|-
CASSVTTMTDTQYF
TGTGCCAGCAGCGTAACCACTATGACAGATACGCAGTATTTT
>TRBV2|TRBJ2-7|TRBD2|-
CASSGLMAGGDEQYF
TGTGCCAGCAGCGGCTTGATGGCGGGAGGGGACGAGCAGTACTTC